This TCR beta chain was recovered during a study of shared clonotypes between healthy human individuals. Whole-study context: The study drew on two women and a few men aged 18 to 49 as donors. CD8 memory received one plate per donor, CD8 naive two, CD4 memory three and CD4 naive three. Points from the study as a whole: The genetic and exposure-history diversity represented was limited by few donors. The authors sampled blood alone, and tissue repertoires likely differ.

The naive CD8 fraction comprised CD45RO-negative cells positively selected for CCR7 and excluded terminally differentiated effector memory CD45RA+ cells. Of note for this clone: Its antigen is undetermined.

From germline, CDR1 is MGHRA and CDR2 YSYEKL. The CDR3 is 17 amino acids. V lost 3 bases and J lost 4; bases outside the gene matches: 8. Using immunoSEQ multiplex PCR, the repertoire was profiled, and TCRdb retains in-frame clones only, with some absent. The repertoire has 2 million or so clones, roughly 95% of them found once; the top ten carry 0.9% to 1.4%. The sequencing sample was made of naive CD8+ T cells sorted from blood. The chain joins TRBV4-1 to TRBJ2-3; 12 bases are a match to TRBD2. The TCR originated in a young man in good health. The CDR3 region has the DNA TGCGCCAGCAGCCATCCTTGGACTAGCGGGACCGCAGATACGCAGTATTTT. Amino acids: CASSHPWTSGTADTQYF.